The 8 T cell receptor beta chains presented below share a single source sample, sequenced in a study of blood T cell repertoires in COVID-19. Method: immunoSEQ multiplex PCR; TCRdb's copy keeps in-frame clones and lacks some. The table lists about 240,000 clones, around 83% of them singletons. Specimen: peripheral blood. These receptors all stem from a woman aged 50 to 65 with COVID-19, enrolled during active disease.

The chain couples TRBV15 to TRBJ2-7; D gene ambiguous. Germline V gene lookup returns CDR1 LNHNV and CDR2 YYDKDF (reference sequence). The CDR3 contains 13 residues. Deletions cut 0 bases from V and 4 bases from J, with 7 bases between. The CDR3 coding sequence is TGTGCCACCAGCAGAGATACCGGGTACGAGCAGTACGTC. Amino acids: CATSRDTGYEQYV.

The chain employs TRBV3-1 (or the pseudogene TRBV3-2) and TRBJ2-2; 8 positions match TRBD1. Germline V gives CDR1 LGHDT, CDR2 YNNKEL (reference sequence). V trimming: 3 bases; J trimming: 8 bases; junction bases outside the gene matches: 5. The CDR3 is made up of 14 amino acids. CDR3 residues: CASSQGRGRGELFF. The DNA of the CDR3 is TGTGCCAGCAGCCAGGGCAGGGGGCGAGGGGAGCTGTTTTTT.

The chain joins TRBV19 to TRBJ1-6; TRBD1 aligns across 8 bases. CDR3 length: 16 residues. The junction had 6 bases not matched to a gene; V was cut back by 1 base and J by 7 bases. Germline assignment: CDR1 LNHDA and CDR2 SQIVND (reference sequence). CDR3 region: CASSIAPTGANSPLHF. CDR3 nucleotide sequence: TGTGCCAGTAGTATAGCCCCGACAGGGGCGAATTCACCCCTCCACTTT.

The CDR3 loop is CATSESTGNTIYF. The CDR3 DNA follows: TGTGCCACCAGTGAGTCGACAGGAAACACCATATATTTT. V usage is TRBV24-1 and J usage is TRBJ1-3; D not certain. The V and J ends lost 4 bases and 4 bases respectively, with 7 bases between them. Per the germline V gene, CDR1 is KGHDR and CDR2 is SFDVKD. This CDR3 comprises 13 residues.

CDR3 DNA sequence: TGTGCCAGGACTGGGGTGCAGGGTGGTAGCGGGGGGACCTACGAGCAGTACGTC. This encodes CARTGVQGGSGGTYEQYV. The gene calls are TRBV19 and TRBJ2-7, with 10 bases that match TRBD2. CDR3 length: 18 residues. Germline trimming cut 9 bases from V and 2 bases from J; bases unmatched to any gene: 19. CDR1 is LNHDA and CDR2 is SQIVND in the germline V gene (reference sequence).

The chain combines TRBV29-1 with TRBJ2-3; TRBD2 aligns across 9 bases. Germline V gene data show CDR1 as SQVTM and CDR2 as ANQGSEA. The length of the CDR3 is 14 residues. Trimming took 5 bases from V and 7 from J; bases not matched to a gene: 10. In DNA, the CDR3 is TGCAGCGTTTCGGGACTAGCCATGCTCAATACGCAGTATTTT. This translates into CSVSGLAMLNTQYF.

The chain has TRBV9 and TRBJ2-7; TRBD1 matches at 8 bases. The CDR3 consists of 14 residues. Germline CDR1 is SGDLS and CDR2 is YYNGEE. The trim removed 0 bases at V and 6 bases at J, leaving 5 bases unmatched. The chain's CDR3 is CASSVDSQGAEQYF. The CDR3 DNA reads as TGTGCCAGCAGCGTAGATTCTCAGGGGGCCGAGCAGTACTTC.

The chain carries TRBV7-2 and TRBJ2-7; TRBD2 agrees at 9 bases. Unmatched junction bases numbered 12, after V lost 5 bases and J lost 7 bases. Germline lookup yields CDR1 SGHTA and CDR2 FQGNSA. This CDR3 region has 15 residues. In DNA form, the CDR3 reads TGTGCCAGCAGCCCTCCGGCGGGGGGGCCGGGTGAGCAGTACTTC. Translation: CASSPPAGGPGEQYF.